The 32 T cell receptor beta chains below come from one sample, sequenced in a study of human T cells and chemical hapten exposure. TCRdb re-called the 5' RACE reads with MiXCR, one entry per CDR3 protein. The table records 95,000 to 120,000 distinct CDR3 sequences, approximately 20% of them present only once. Unfractionated whole blood was the source of the extracted total RNA. These receptors were obtained from a human donor in good health.

The rearrangement joins TRBV14 to TRBJ1-2; D call uncertain. V was shortened by 1 base and J by 5 bases, with 5 bases between the two germline ends. The CDR3 runs 12 residues. Germline V gives CDR1 SGHDN, CDR2 FVKESK. CDR3 in amino acids: CASSQGNYGYTF. In DNA form, the CDR3 reads TGTGCCAGCAGCCAAGGCAATTATGGCTACACCTTC.

Within the sample, this clonotype is medium-sized. The chain joins TRBV5-6 to TRBJ2-3; D assignment may be TRBD1 or TRBD2 (5 bases each). V shed 0 bases and J shed 12 bases, with 14 bases lying between them. This CDR3 contains 13 residues. CDR1 is SGHDT, CDR2 YYEEEE, per germline. The CDR3 protein is CASSLDWGRGQYF. The CDR3, as DNA: TGTGCCAGCAGCTTGGATTGGGGTCGGGGCCAGTATTTT.

The table lists this clonotype with a few counts. V usage is TRBV20-1 and J usage is TRBJ2-7; D is perhaps TRBD1 (5 bases). Germline V gene sequence: CDR1 DFQATT, CDR2 SNEGSKA (reference sequence). The germline V and J ends were trimmed by 6 bases and 4 bases, with 13 bases remaining between them. This CDR3 contains 12 residues. CDR3 sequence (DNA): TGCAGTGCGGAAGGGGTTTGGTACGAGCAGTACTTC. Translated: CSAEGVWYEQYF.

This sequence joins TRBV12-3 or TRBV12-4 and TRBJ1-5; D might be TRBD1 (5 bases). Trimming removed 0 bases at V and 7 bases at J, with 10 bases between. This CDR3 comprises 14 residues. CDR3 in amino acids: CASSLARGTQPQHF. DNA of the CDR3: TGTGCCAGCAGTTTAGCGCGGGGGACCCAGCCCCAGCATTTT.

The chain links TRBV6-1 to TRBJ2-1; 7 bases agree with TRBD2. V dropped 6 bases and J dropped 8; count of bases not matched to a gene: 7. The CDR3 runs 13 residues. The V gene's germline CDR1 is MNHNS and CDR2 SASEGT. The CDR3, as DNA: TGTGCCAGCAGCAGCGGGATGTTGTATGAGCAGTTCTTC. Its translation is CASSSGMLYEQFF.

The J gene is TRBJ2-2, the V gene TRBV11-2; 10 bases are a match to TRBD1. This CDR3 is built from 19 residues. Germline V gene lookup returns CDR1 SGHAT and CDR2 FQNNGV. With V trimmed by 4 bases and J by 4 bases, 15 bases remained unmatched. CDR3 sequence (DNA): TGTGCCAGCAGCTCTTACCGGGACAGGGGATTTCGGGGCACCGGGGAGCTGTTTTTT. Its protein is CASSSYRDRGFRGTGELFF. The complete variable domain, with remaining parts taken from reference TRBV11-2 and TRBJ2-2, reads EAGVAQSPRYKIIEKRQSVAFWCNPISGHATLYWYQQILGQGPKLLIQFQNNGVVDDSQLPKDRFSAERLKGVDSTLKIQPAKLEDSAVYLCASSSYRDRGFRGTGELFFGEGSRLTVL.

V usage is TRBV6-5 and J usage is TRBJ1-2; D possibly corresponds to TRBD1 (5 bases). Germline V lookup: CDR1 MNHEY, CDR2 SVGAGI. The CDR3 extends over 15 amino acids. Trimming removed 3 bases at V and 8 bases at J, with 19 bases between. CDR3 sequence (DNA): TGTGCCAGCAGTTATTCAGGGACGGAAGGCTGGGGCTACACCTTC. It translates to CASSYSGTEGWGYTF.

The V gene is TRBV7-2, the J gene TRBJ2-3; tentative D call: TRBD1 (5 bases). CDR1 and CDR2 from the germline V gene are SGHTA and FQGNSA. V lost 1 base and J 5 bases, leaving 10 bases between the germline ends. The CDR3 is made up of 14 amino acids. CDR3 amino acids: CASSLVRGRDTQYF. The CDR3 nucleotides read TGTGCCAGCAGCTTAGTTAGGGGAAGAGATACGCAGTATTTT.

This clonotype was counted ten times or more. This chain joins TRBV3-1 and TRBJ1-1; D gene uncertain. From germline, CDR1 is LGHDT and CDR2 YNNKEL (reference sequence). This CDR3 contains 11 residues. V was cut by 2 bases and J by 5 bases, with 3 bases left in between. This CDR3 is CASSQQTEAFF. The CDR3 coding sequence is TGTGCCAGCAGCCAACAAACTGAAGCTTTCTTT.

This clonotype was observed a handful of times. This chain links TRBV18 with TRBJ2-6; D may be TRBD2 (5 bases). Trimming took 1 base from V and 0 from J, leaving 16 bases between them. Germline-derived CDR1 and CDR2 are KGHSH and LQKENI. CDR3 length: 19 amino acids. The CDR3, as DNA: TGTGCCAGCTCACCACTTCGAGGGCACGAGTCCTCTGGGGCCAACGTCCTGACTTTC. It codes for CASSPLRGHESSGANVLTF.

This clonotype came up once. The chain couples TRBV14 to TRBJ2-1; 9 positions agree with TRBD1. The CDR3 runs to 17 residues. V trimming: 1 base; J trimming: 7 bases; junction bases outside the gene matches: 11. Germline values: CDR1 SGHDN, CDR2 FVKESK. CDR3: CASSQVKITGGLNEQFF. In DNA form, the CDR3 reads TGTGCCAGCAGCCAAGTGAAAATAACAGGGGGCTTGAATGAGCAGTTCTTC.

This clonotype came up a few times. It is unclear where the CDR3 begins or ends on the DNA, so no DNA is shown, and the CDR3 is as TCRdb lists it. The chain employs TRBV12-3 or TRBV12-4 and TRBJ2-7; the table gives TRBD1 as D, unverified against the DNA. The CDR3 contains 15 residues when both ends are counted. CDR3 region: CASSFLAVPLYEQYF.

This clonotype was counted a few times. The rearrangement links TRBV5-1 to TRBJ2-7, with 10 bases aligning to TRBD1. The V gene's germline CDR1 is SGHRS and CDR2 YFSETQ. V trimming: 5 bases; J trimming: 0 bases; junction bases outside the gene matches: 8. The CDR3 runs to 16 residues. The CDR3: CASRFRGQGSSYEQYF. The CDR3 DNA follows: TGCGCCAGCAGATTTAGGGGACAGGGGAGCTCCTACGAGCAGTACTTC.

This chain links TRBV27 with TRBJ2-3; TRBD2 matches 10 bases. After removal of 3 bases from V and 1 base from J, the junction contained 10 bases not matched to a gene. Germline CDR1 MNHEY, CDR2 SMNVEV (reference sequence). CDR3 length: 18 amino acids. The CDR3 reads CASSFLAGGSMGTDTQYF. The CDR3 DNA reads as TGTGCCAGCAGTTTCTTAGCGGGAGGCTCGATGGGCACAGATACGCAGTATTTT.

This clonotype showed up just a few times. The gene calls are TRBV7-9 and TRBJ1-4, with D possibly being TRBD1 (5 bases). The V end lost 5 bases, the J end lost 0 bases, and 10 bases lay between the germline ends. CDR3 length equals 15 residues. Germline V lookup: CDR1 SEHNR, CDR2 FQNEAQ (reference sequence). The CDR3 is CASSRVTATNEKLFF. The CDR3 bases are TGTGCCAGCAGCCGCGTGACAGCAACTAATGAAAAACTGTTTTTT. Full variable domain (rest looked up from reference TRBV7-9 and TRBJ1-4): DTGVSQNPRHKITKRGQNVTFRCDPISEHNRLYWYRQTLGQGPEFLTYFQNEAQLEKSRLLSDRFSAERPKGSFSTLEIQRTEQGDSAMYLCASSRVTATNEKLFFGSGTQLSVL.

This clonotype was recorded a few times. The rearrangement links TRBV28 to TRBJ1-2, with D perhaps TRBD1 (6 bases). Trimming stripped 8 bases from V and 4 bases from J, with 17 bases between. Per the germline V gene, CDR1 is MDHEN and CDR2 is SYDVKM. This CDR3 region has 14 residues. The DNA for the CDR3 is TGTGCCAGCCACGCGGGGGGCCCGCGCTATGGCTACACCTTC. It yields the protein CASHAGGPRYGYTF.

V gene TRBV6-5 combines with J gene TRBJ1-1; D is uncertain. The CDR3 has 15 residues. Trimming stripped 5 bases from V and 2 bases from J, with 15 bases between. CDR1 and CDR2 (germline): MNHEY, SVGAGI. For the CDR3, the DNA is TGTGCCAGCAGTCGTTCGGCCCCCGTAAACACTGAAGCTTTCTTT. It is translated as CASSRSAPVNTEAFF.

The gene calls are TRBV3-1 and TRBJ1-2; weak D call: TRBD1 (5 bases). CDR1 and CDR2 from the germline V gene are LGHDT and YNNKEL (reference sequence). Trimming removed 2 bases from V and 4 bases from J, with 11 bases in between. The CDR3 covers 14 residues. This chain's CDR3 is CASSQNSQGYGYTF. DNA of the CDR3: TGTGCCAGCAGCCAAAACTCCCAGGGCTATGGCTACACCTTC.

The chain uses TRBV20-1 and TRBJ2-7; maybe TRBD1 (5 bases). CDR1 and CDR2 from the germline V gene are DFQATT and SNEGSKA (reference sequence). The length of the CDR3 is 15 residues. Trimming left V 2 bases short and J 0 bases short, with 14 bases between. CDR3 nucleotide sequence: TGCAGTGCTAGAATTGTAGGGGCCAACTCCTACGAGCAGTACTTC. Residues: CSARIVGANSYEQYF.

In this sample, this clonotype turned up a few times. V is TRBV28 and J is TRBJ1-6, with D perhaps TRBD1 (6 bases). Germline values: CDR1 MDHEN, CDR2 SYDVKM. The CDR3 runs to 14 residues. Trimming removed 5 bases from V and 10 bases from J, with 15 bases in between. The CDR3 region has the DNA TGTGCCAGCAGTCCCGGAACAGGGTACTCACCCCTCCACTTT. Encoded protein: CASSPGTGYSPLHF.

The rearrangement links TRBV11-2 to TRBJ2-7; tentatively, D is TRBD1 (5 bases). V was shortened by 4 bases and J by 2 bases, with 18 bases between the two germline ends. This CDR3 has 16 residues. Looked up from germline, CDR1 is SGHAT and CDR2 is FQNNGV. CDR3: CASSSQGSLSTYEQYF. CDR3 nucleotides: TGTGCCAGCAGCTCCCAGGGTAGCCTATCTACCTACGAGCAGTACTTC.

The chain carries TRBV27 and TRBJ2-2; D remains ambiguous. The CDR3 loop spans 15 amino acids. V was pared by 2 bases and J by 4 bases, with 11 bases between. Per the germline V gene, CDR1 is MNHEY and CDR2 is SMNVEV (reference sequence). This chain's CDR3 is CASSLLRPLTGELFF. In DNA form, the CDR3 reads TGTGCCAGCAGTTTACTCAGGCCTCTCACCGGGGAGCTGTTTTTT.

This clonotype was counted only a few times. The chain has TRBV13 and TRBJ1-1, with TRBD1 as a possible D gene (6 bases). From germline, CDR1 is PRHDT and CDR2 FYEKMQ (reference sequence). This CDR3 has 14 residues. Trimming stripped 8 bases from V and 1 base from J, with 14 bases between. DNA of the CDR3: TGTGCCAGCTCAATCGGACAGACGAACACTGAAGCTTTCTTT. This sequence encodes CASSIGQTNTEAFF. Supplemented by reference TRBV13 and TRBJ1-1, the full variable domain reads AAGVIQSPRHLIKEKRETATLKCYPIPRHDTVYWYQQGPGQDPQFLISFYEKMQSDKGSIPDRFSAQQFSDYHSELNMSSLELGDSALYFCASSIGQTNTEAFFGQGTRLTVV.

The gene calls are TRBV5-4 and TRBJ2-1; TRBD1 aligns across 12 bases. Germline V gives CDR1 SGHNT, CDR2 YYREEE (reference sequence). The CDR3 consists of 14 residues. V trimming: 4 bases; J trimming: 8 bases; junction bases outside the gene matches: 4. This CDR3 is CASSRDRGPDEQFF. The CDR3 DNA sequence: TGTGCCAGCAGCAGGGACAGGGGGCCCGATGAGCAGTTCTTC.

This clonotype was detected only a few times. The V and J genes are TRBV10-1 and TRBJ2-5, with D tentatively TRBD1 or TRBD2 (5 bases each). The V gene lost 6 bases and the J gene lost 1 base, with 9 bases spanning the gap. CDR1 WNHNN and CDR2 SYGVQD come from the germline V gene (reference sequence). The CDR3 extends over 13 amino acids. CDR3 in amino acids: CASSRGLQETQYF. Here the CDR3 DNA reads TGCGCCAGCAGCCGGGGCCTCCAAGAGACCCAGTACTTC.

This clonotype was detected only a few times. The chain's CDR3 is CASRLLRGTGELFF. The DNA of the CDR3 is TGTGCCAGCAGACTCCTAAGGGGGACCGGGGAGCTGTTTTTT. The chain couples TRBV7-8 to TRBJ2-2; tentative D call: TRBD1 (6 bases). With 6 bases removed from V and 5 bases from J, the gap between germline ends came to 13 bases. Germline loops: CDR1 SGHVS, CDR2 FQNEAQ. This CDR3 has 14 residues.

This clonotype was seen a handful of times. The chain has TRBV10-3 and TRBJ1-2, with D perhaps TRBD1 (5 bases). Germline V CDR1 and CDR2: ENHRY, SYGVKD. The germline V and J ends were trimmed by 8 bases and 2 bases, with 15 bases remaining between them. This CDR3 has 14 amino acids. CDR3: CAIRSEQANYGYTF. CDR3 coding DNA: TGTGCCATCCGGTCCGAACAGGCCAACTATGGCTACACCTTC.

The chain joins TRBV10-3 to TRBJ1-1; TRBD1 aligns across 8 bases. This CDR3 is built from 17 residues. V was pared by 0 bases and J by 1 base, with 7 bases of the junction left unmatched. The germline V gene encodes CDR1 ENHRY and CDR2 SYGVKD. CDR3 in DNA: TGTGCCATCAGTGAGTCCGGGCCAGGGGGCCGGAACACTGAAGCTTTCTTT. This codes for CAISESGPGGRNTEAFF.

V and J are TRBV28 and TRBJ2-4; no firm D call. V lost 4 bases and J lost 1, with 11 bases in between. CDR3 length: 15 residues. Germline V CDR1 and CDR2: MDHEN, SYDVKM. The DNA for the CDR3 is TGTGCCAGCAGTTCATCCCCCCAGGCCAAAAACATTCAGTACTTC. It is translated as CASSSSPQAKNIQYF.

The chain joins TRBV2 to TRBJ2-1, with TRBD2 matching 11 bases. CDR3 length equals 15 residues. Losses at the gene ends were 6 bases for V and 7 bases for J; bases not matched to a gene: 8. Germline lookup yields CDR1 SNHLY and CDR2 FYNNEI. CDR3 in amino acids: CASRTTSGSRNEQFF. The DNA of the CDR3 is TGTGCCAGCAGGACTACTAGCGGGAGTAGGAATGAGCAGTTCTTC. Variable domain in full (rest from reference TRBV2 and TRBJ2-1): EPEVTQTPSHQVTQMGQEVILRCVPISNHLYFYWYRQILGQKVEFLVSFYNNEISEKSEIFDDQFSVERPDGSNFTLKIRSTKLEDSAMYFCASRTTSGSRNEQFFGPGTRLTVL.

This clonotype was detected only a few times. The V gene is TRBV6-6, the J gene TRBJ1-5; 10 bases agree with TRBD1. Per the germline V gene, CDR1 is MNHNY and CDR2 is SVGAGI (reference sequence). The CDR3 runs 15 residues. V gave up 2 bases and J gave up 5 bases; unmatched junction bases: 3. Written as DNA, the CDR3 is TGTGCCAGCAGTTACGCCGGGACAGGGGATCAGCCCCAGCATTTT. Amino acid sequence: CASSYAGTGDQPQHF.

This clonotype has just a few counts. The J gene is TRBJ2-3, the V gene TRBV20-1; D not certain. Looked up from germline, CDR1 is DFQATT and CDR2 is SNEGSKA (reference sequence). The CDR3 runs to 14 residues. Trimming stripped 4 bases from V and 0 bases from J, with 11 bases between. CDR3 DNA sequence: TGCAGTGCTAAGCTGACGGTTAGCACAGATACGCAGTATTTT. It specifies CSAKLTVSTDTQYF.